The 20 T cell receptor beta chains below were found in one sample sequenced in a study of human CD8 memory T cell subsets. UMI-labeled 5' RACE was used to make TCR beta libraries. TCRdb re-called the 5' RACE reads; one entry per CDR3 protein, DNA not given. Recorded here are under 20,000 distinct CDR3 sequences; the top ten clones represent 5.4%. Sequenced sample: CD8+ T cells from PBMCs. The receptors come from a human donor in good health.

The chain links TRBV6-2 or TRBV6-3 to TRBJ2-1; TCRdb names TRBD1, which stays unverified in the absence of DNA. CDR3 length equals 14 residues. Germline CDR1 reads MNHEY; CDR2 reads SVGEGT. The CDR3 loop reads CASSMRQGVYEQFF.

The chain joins TRBV5-1 to TRBJ2-1; there is no DNA to check the TCRdb D call of TRBD1. Germline CDR1 and CDR2: SGHRS and YFSETQ. This CDR3 spans 15 amino acids. This chain's CDR3 is CASSLRGQVDNEQFF.

V gene TRBV5-5 combines with J gene TRBJ1-3; TCRdb gives TRBD1 as the D gene, but with no DNA this cannot be confirmed. CDR3 length equals 15 residues. Germline V CDR1 and CDR2: SGHKS, YYEKEE (reference sequence). The CDR3 spells CASSRDTSSGNTIYF. The entire variable domain, with the rest obtained from reference TRBV5-5 and TRBJ1-3, is as follows: DAGVTQSPTHLIKTRGQQVTLRCSPISGHKSVSWYQQVLGQGPQFIFQYYEKEERGRGNFPDRFSARQFPNYSSELNVNALLLGDSALYLCASSRDTSSGNTIYFGEGSWLTVV.

The rearrangement uses TRBV9 and TRBJ2-2. The germline CDR1 and CDR2 sequences are SGDLS and YYNGEE. CDR3 length: 14 amino acids. The CDR3 protein is CASSVVSDTGELFF.

The chain carries TRBV5-1 and TRBJ2-1; there is no DNA to check the TCRdb D call of TRBD1. Germline-derived CDR1 and CDR2 are SGHRS and YFSETQ. The CDR3 spans 12 residues. The CDR3 sequence: CASSPKGDEQFF.

The chain recombines TRBV12-3 or TRBV12-4 with TRBJ2-1; no DNA is available, so the TRBD1 call from TCRdb remains unchecked. This CDR3 has 14 residues. Here the CDR3 reads CASTDRGGYNEQFF.

The genes are TRBV13 and TRBJ1-2. CDR1 and CDR2 from the germline V gene are PRHDT and FYEKMQ (reference sequence). The CDR3 is made up of 14 amino acids. Here the CDR3 reads CASSLRSKYYGYTF.

The genes are TRBV6-4 and TRBJ2-1; TCRdb's D gene call, TRBD2, goes unchecked for lack of DNA. The CDR3 covers 15 residues. The germline CDR1 and CDR2 sequences are MRHNA and SNTAGT. The CDR3 is CASSGTSGSTDEQFF.

The rearrangement links TRBV12-3 or TRBV12-4 to TRBJ2-2. The CDR3 is 11 amino acids. The CDR3 region is CASSLSGELFF.

The rearrangement joins TRBV7-9 to TRBJ1-5; the TCRdb call, TRBD1, lacks DNA for checking. CDR1 is SEHNR, CDR2 FQNEAQ, per germline (reference sequence). CDR3 size: 16 residues. CDR3: CASSPFLGTGDQPQHF.

The CDR3 spells CASSLGGPAYEQYF. The J gene is TRBJ2-7, the V gene TRBV27; TCRdb's D gene call, TRBD1, goes unchecked for lack of DNA. CDR1 is MNHEY and CDR2 is SMNVEV in the germline V gene (reference sequence). This CDR3 has 14 amino acids.

This chain joins TRBV20-1 and TRBJ1-3; TCRdb names TRBD1, which stays unverified in the absence of DNA. Germline V gene lookup returns CDR1 DFQATT and CDR2 SNEGSKA (reference sequence). This CDR3 has 15 residues. The CDR3 spells CSARDTGEPGNTIYF.

The chain employs TRBV12-3 or TRBV12-4 and TRBJ1-3; TCRdb designates TRBD1, a call that cannot be tested without DNA. The CDR3 covers 15 residues. This CDR3 is CASSRDRASGNTIYF.

V usage is TRBV5-8 and J usage is TRBJ2-1; the TCRdb D gene call, TRBD2, has no DNA to confirm it. CDR3 size: 15 residues. CDR1 and CDR2 (germline): SGHTS, YDEGEE. CDR3 amino acids: CASSAGTTLYNEQFF.

The gene calls are TRBV7-8 and TRBJ2-1. Germline assignment: CDR1 SGHVS and CDR2 FQNEAQ. CDR3 size: 12 residues. The CDR3 sequence: CASSWANNEQFF.

The genes are TRBV5-1 and TRBJ2-7. CDR1 and CDR2 (germline): SGHRS, YFSETQ. The CDR3 is made up of 11 amino acids. CDR3 sequence: CASSLGNEQYF.

V gene TRBV6-5 combines with J gene TRBJ2-7. The CDR3 totals 13 residues. Germline V gives CDR1 MNHEY, CDR2 SVGAGI. CDR3 residues: CASSPSQSYEQYF.

The CDR3 region is CASSSRVAGESEQFF. This rearrangement joins TRBV12-3 or TRBV12-4 to TRBJ2-1; TCRdb lists TRBD2, though no DNA is available to test this call. CDR3 length: 15 amino acids.

The chain couples TRBV5-1 to TRBJ2-1; TCRdb's D call, TRBD1, is unchecked because there is no DNA. Germline V gene sequence: CDR1 SGHRS, CDR2 YFSETQ. This CDR3 has 12 residues. The CDR3 is CASSLKGNEQFF.

The chain employs TRBV27 and TRBJ2-7; TCRdb outputs TRBD2, but without DNA this stays unchecked. The CDR3 runs 16 residues. Germline V gene sequence: CDR1 MNHEY, CDR2 SMNVEV (reference sequence). Here the CDR3 reads CASSSSEGWGLYEQYF.